Listed below are T cell receptor beta chains from one sample, sequenced in a study of blood T cell repertoires in COVID-19. Profiling relied on immunoSEQ multiplex PCR, and the TCRdb table lists in-frame clones only, not all of them. The sample holds some 270,000 clones; roughly 85% are singletons and the top ten take over 7.5%. Sequenced material: PBMCs or T cells enriched from blood (not recorded which). Receptors were obtained from a woman between 50 and 59 years old with acute COVID-19. Each CDR3 is given with its conserved first and last residue. Each record gives: clone size, D gene, V gene, J gene, CDR3 protein, CDR3 DNA. The D gene is left open where the match is weak. A row's size may be missing; if present it is once, few, many or a size class.

-,TRBD2,TRBV4-3,TRBJ2-2,CASSPRTSGDGELFF,TGCGCCAGCAGCCCACGGACTAGCGGGGACGGGGAGCTGTTTTTT
-,-,TRBV6-5,TRBJ1-2,CASSYGSGGLDYGYTF,TGTGCCAGCAGTTATGGGTCGGGGGGGCTGGACTATGGCTACACCTTC
-,-,TRBV30,TRBJ1-1,CAWNMNTEAFF,TGTGCCTGGAACATGAACACTGAAGCTTTCTTT
-,TRBD1,TRBV7-8,TRBJ1-6,CASSGQGNVYNSPLHF,TGTGCCAGCAGCGGACAGGGCAACGTCTATAATTCACCCCTCCACTTT
-,TRBD1,TRBV6-5,TRBJ1-1,CASSSLTGATEAFF,TGTGCCAGCAGTTCTCTTACAGGGGCTACTGAAGCTTTCTTT
-,-,TRBV6-2/TRBV6-3,TRBJ2-5,CASSPSRGWGTQYF,TGTGCCAGCAGTCCATCCCGGGGGTGGGGGACCCAGTACTTC
-,-,TRBV6-1,TRBJ1-1,CASSENGGNTEAFF,TGTGCCAGCAGTGAAAACGGGGGAAACACTGAAGCTTTCTTT
-,-,TRBV9,TRBJ1-1,CASSVDPGGSTEAFF,TGTGCCAGCAGCGTAGACCCGGGAGGGAGCACTGAAGCTTTCTTT
-,-,TRBV4-1,TRBJ1-2,CASSQDSETAYGYTF,TGCGCCAGCAGCCAAGATTCGGAGACAGCCTATGGCTACACCTTC
-,-,TRBV2,TRBJ2-3,CASTYTDTQYF,TGTGCCAGCACCTACACAGATACGCAGTATTTT
-,TRBD1,TRBV29-1,TRBJ1-5,CSVVGTGDGQPQHF,TGCAGCGTTGTAGGGACAGGGGACGGGCAGCCCCAGCATTTT
-,TRBD1,TRBV19,TRBJ2-2,CASSIGDRDANTGELFF,TGTGCCAGTAGTATTGGGGACAGAGACGCGAACACCGGGGAGCTGTTTTTT
-,TRBD1,TRBV6-5,TRBJ1-5,CASSYGTGNQPQHF,TGTGCCAGCAGTTACGGGACAGGGAATCAGCCCCAGCATTTT
-,TRBD1,TRBV7-9,TRBJ2-7,CASSGRDRGMYEQYF,TGTGCCAGCAGCGGCCGGGACAGGGGTATGTACGAGCAGTACTTC
-,TRBD1,TRBV27,TRBJ1-5,CASSVDRALNQPQHF,TGTGCCAGCAGTGTTGACAGGGCGTTGAATCAGCCCCAGCATTTT
-,TRBD1,TRBV19,TRBJ1-2,CASTPNWTGKYGYTF,TGTGCCAGTACCCCTAACTGGACAGGCAAATATGGCTACACCTTC
few,-,TRBV7-2,TRBJ2-7,CASSLGDITYEQYF,TGTGCCAGCAGCTTAGGGGACATTACCTACGAGCAGTACTTC
once,-,TRBV11-2,TRBJ1-6,CASSFTTEAYNSPLHF,TGTGCCAGCAGCTTCACTACGGAGGCCTATAATTCACCCCTCCACTTT
-,-,TRBV3-1/TRBV3-2,TRBJ1-3,CASSLGTSSYSGNTIYF,TGTGCCAGCAGCCTTGGGACAAGCTCATACTCTGGAAACACCATATATTTT
-,-,TRBV4-3,TRBJ1-3,CASSQDRRVGNTIYF,TGCGCCAGCAGCCAAGATCGGAGGGTTGGAAACACCATATATTTT
once,-,TRBV7-9,TRBJ2-3,CASSSDSRADTQYF,TGTGCCAGCAGCTCGGACAGTCGCGCGGATACGCAGTATTTT
-,-,TRBV7-2,TRBJ1-5,CASNVQGYSNQPQHF,TGTGCCAGCAACGTTCAGGGGTATAGCAATCAGCCCCAGCATTTT
-,TRBD2,TRBV5-1,TRBJ2-2,CASRGLAGSTGELFF,TGCGCCAGCAGGGGCCTAGCGGGGAGCACCGGGGAGCTGTTTTTT
-,TRBD1,TRBV5-1,TRBJ2-5,CASRQTGGSQETQYF,TGCGCCAGCAGACAGACAGGGGGTAGCCAAGAGACCCAGTACTTC
-,-,TRBV30,TRBJ1-1,CAWTLDSLNTEAFF,TGTGCCTGGACCTTGGACAGCTTGAACACTGAAGCTTTCTTT
once,-,TRBV15,TRBJ1-1,CATSRDGGLNTEAFF,TGTGCCACCAGCAGAGATGGGGGGTTGAACACTGAAGCTTTCTTT
-,-,TRBV5-4,TRBJ1-2,CASSAGGVDYGYTF,TGTGCCAGCAGCGCTGGGGGGGTGGACTATGGCTACACCTTC
-,TRBD2,TRBV7-2,TRBJ2-2,CASRKTGGNTGELFF,TGTGCCAGCAGGAAGACGGGGGGGAACACCGGGGAGCTGTTTTTT
-,-,TRBV11-3,TRBJ1-1,CASSPQGMNTEAFF,TGTGCCAGCAGCCCACAGGGCATGAACACTGAAGCTTTCTTT
-,TRBD2,TRBV10-3,TRBJ2-2,CAIPAQAGGLNTGELFF,TGTGCCATCCCGGCGCAAGCGGGGGGGCTGAACACCGGGGAGCTGTTTTTT
-,TRBD1,TRBV28,TRBJ2-5,CASSLPPGTGETQYF,TGTGCCAGCAGTTTACCCCCCGGGACAGGAGAGACCCAGTACTTC
few,-,TRBV18,TRBJ2-2,CAARVTLWTGELFF,TGTGCCGCCAGGGTTACTTTGTGGACCGGGGAGCTGTTTTTT
-,-,TRBV5-6,TRBJ2-5,CASSMDSRETQYF,TGTGCCAGCAGCATGGACAGTAGAGAGACCCAGTACTTC
-,TRBD1,TRBV4-3,TRBJ1-4,CASSQQGTGDEKLFF,TGCGCCAGCAGCCAACAGGGGACAGGGGACGAAAAACTGTTTTTT
-,TRBD1,TRBV12-3/TRBV12-4,TRBJ1-5,CATRQGANQPQHF,TGTGCCACCAGACAGGGGGCCAATCAGCCCCAGCATTTT
few,-,TRBV29-1,TRBJ1-1,CSVAGVMNTEAFF,TGCAGCGTAGCAGGGGTCATGAACACTGAAGCTTTCTTT
-,TRBD1,TRBV6-5,TRBJ2-7,CASSRDRAYEQYF,TGTGCCAGCAGCCGGGACAGAGCCTACGAGCAGTACTTC
few,-,TRBV7-8,TRBJ2-7,CASSLGWTGSSYEQYF,TGTGCCAGCAGCCTAGGCTGGACGGGATCCTCCTACGAGCAGTACTTC
-,-,TRBV11-2,TRBJ2-5,CASSLMRTEETQYF,TGTGCCAGCAGCTTAATGCGGACAGAAGAGACCCAGTACTTC
-,TRBD1,TRBV6-6,TRBJ1-4,CAHAGQGRYNEKLFF,TGTGCCCACGCGGGACAGGGAAGGTATAATGAAAAACTGTTTTTT
-,TRBD1,TRBV19,TRBJ1-2,CASSPTGDPTNYGYTF,TGTGCCAGTAGTCCTACAGGGGACCCCACTAACTATGGCTACACCTTC
few,TRBD1,TRBV13,TRBJ1-1,CASSLLRTGGGTEAFF,TGTGCCAGCAGCTTACTTAGAACAGGGGGCGGAACTGAAGCTTTCTTT
-,-,TRBV5-6,TRBJ1-1,CASSLEGRVVTEAFF,TGTGCCAGCAGCTTGGAGGGCAGGGTAGTCACTGAAGCTTTCTTT
-,TRBD1,TRBV6-5,TRBJ1-5,CASSRQGPKHF,TGTGCCAGCAGCCGACAGGGCCCGAAGCATTTT
-,-,TRBV5-1,TRBJ2-3,CASSPPRGGPDTQYF,TGCGCCAGCAGCCCACCAAGGGGGGGCCCAGATACGCAGTATTTT
-,-,TRBV20-1,TRBJ1-4,CSATTGKKLFF,TGCAGTGCTACCACAGGGAAAAAACTGTTTTTT
-,-,TRBV7-3,TRBJ2-3,CASGDSPQDPQYF,TGTGCCAGTGGTGACAGCCCTCAAGATCCGCAGTATTTT